Detailed here is one T cell receptor (beta chain). In TCRdb, the 5' RACE reads were re-called with MiXCR into one record per CDR3 protein. The sample carries under 2,000 distinct CDR3 sequences, approximately 8% recorded once. The source of the sample is a study of spatial heterogeneity in lung cancer. The germline CDR1 and CDR2 sequences are LNHDA and SQIVND (reference sequence). This CDR3 has 13 amino acids. V dropped 5 bases and J dropped 9 bases, with 13 bases sitting between them. Indicated time point: sample taken at primary tumor resection. Material for sequencing was whole RNA from tumor, nontumor lung or frozen PBMC, left unsorted.

The chain is built from TRBV19 and TRBJ2-2; D gene ambiguous. Sequenced material: normal lung tissue next to the tumor, taken at surgery. The source of this sequence is a male donor with early-stage non-small cell lung cancer. The DNA for the CDR3 is TGTGCCAGTAGTTTCACCCGCGAACGGGAGCTGTTTTTT. Translating it yields CASSFTRERELFF.